This TCR beta chain was recorded in a study of CD8 T cells in Susac syndrome. RNA in amounts of roughly 0.5 to 1 ug was reverse transcribed with random hexamers. Across 54 Vbeta and 13 Jbeta, immunoSEQ multiplex PCR amplified TCR beta CDR3. TCRdb passed the immunoSEQ multiplex PCR reads through MiXCR, listing each CDR3 protein once. The sample records fewer than 150,000 distinct CDR3 sequences, 95% being singletons. CDR1 is MGHRA, CDR2 YSYEKL, per germline. The CDR3 extends over 14 amino acids. With 4 bases removed from V and 6 bases from J, the gap between germline ends came to 14 bases. Material for sequencing was CD8+ T cells from PBMCs. This TCR derives from a human donor with Susac syndrome. J is TRBJ2-3 and V is TRBV4-1; no reliable D call. CDR3 amino acids: CASSPAGRSDTQYF. As DNA, the CDR3 is TGCGCCAGCAGCCCCGCAGGACGGTCCGATACGCAGTATTTT.